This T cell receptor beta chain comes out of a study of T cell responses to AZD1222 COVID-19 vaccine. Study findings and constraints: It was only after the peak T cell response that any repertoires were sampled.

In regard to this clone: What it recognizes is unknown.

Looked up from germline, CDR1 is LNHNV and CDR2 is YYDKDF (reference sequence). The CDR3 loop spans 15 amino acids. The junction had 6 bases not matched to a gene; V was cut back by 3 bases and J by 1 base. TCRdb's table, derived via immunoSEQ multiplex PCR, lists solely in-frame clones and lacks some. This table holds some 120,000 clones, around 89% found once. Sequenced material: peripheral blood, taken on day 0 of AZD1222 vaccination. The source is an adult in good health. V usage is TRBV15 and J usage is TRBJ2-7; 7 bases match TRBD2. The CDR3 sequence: CATSRGREQSYEQYF. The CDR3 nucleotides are TGTGCCACCAGCAGGGGGAGGGAGCAATCCTACGAGCAGTACTTC.